A single sample is the source of the 21 T cell receptor beta chains below, sequenced in a study of Ad26.COV2.S vaccination and SARS-CoV-2 variants. Treatment in this sample: around 19 received Ad26.COV2.S at low or high dose, single or two shots; roughly five received placebo; per-sample allocation not given. Sampling happened 63 days after the first vaccine or placebo injection. Produced via immunoSEQ multiplex PCR; TCRdb's table is partial and in-frame only. The table lists more than 300,000 clones, 88% of them singletons, with about 6.4% in the top ten. Source: peripheral blood, taken in a trial of Ad26.COV2.S vaccine versus placebo. The receptor set was obtained from a person between 18 and 65 years old who received the Ad26.COV2.S COVID-19 vaccine or a placebo.

The V gene is TRBV9, the J gene TRBJ2-1, with TRBD2 identical over 7 bases. V lost 0 bases to trimming and J lost 2 bases; unmatched junction nucleotides: 2. Germline assignment: CDR1 SGDLS and CDR2 YYNGEE. The CDR3 length is 15 residues. The CDR3 DNA reads TGTGCCAGCAGCGTAGTTGGACTAGCCTACAATGAGCAGTTCTTC. Its protein is CASSVVGLAYNEQFF.

The genes are TRBV5-4 and TRBJ2-2, with 9 bases that match TRBD1. The V gene end was trimmed by 4 bases and the J gene end by 4 bases; junction bases not matched to a gene: 8. This CDR3 is 16 amino acids long. From germline, CDR1 is SGHNT and CDR2 YYREEE (reference sequence). DNA of the CDR3: TGTGCCAGCAGCGACCGGGGACAGGGTGTCACCGGGGAGCTGTTTTTT. This translates into CASSDRGQGVTGELFF.

The V call is TRBV5-4, the J call TRBJ2-3; 11 bases fit TRBD1. V trimming: 8 bases; J trimming: 4 bases; junction bases outside the gene matches: 6. CDR1 SGHNT and CDR2 YYREEE come from the germline V gene (reference sequence). The CDR3 spans 14 residues. The chain's CDR3 is CASSGTGGPDTQYF. CDR3 DNA: TGTGCCAGTTCCGGGACAGGGGGACCAGATACGCAGTATTTT. Variable domain in full (rest from reference TRBV5-4 and TRBJ2-3): ETGVTQSPTHLIKTRGQQVTLRCSSQSGHNTVSWYQQALGQGPQFIFQYYREEENGRGNFPPRFSGLQFPNYSSELNVNALELDDSALYLCASSGTGGPDTQYFGPGTRLTVL.

The chain couples TRBV7-2 to TRBJ1-5, with D perhaps TRBD1 (5 bases). The V and J ends lost 5 bases and 6 bases respectively, with 11 bases between them. This CDR3 is built from 13 residues. CDR1 and CDR2 (germline): SGHTA, FQGNSA. The CDR3 loop reads CASSTKRGQPQHF. CDR3 sequence (DNA): TGTGCCAGCAGCACCAAAAGGGGTCAGCCCCAGCATTTT.

The rearrangement joins TRBV23-1 to TRBJ2-3, with D perhaps given as TRBD1 or TRBD2 (5 bases each). Being an ORF, TRBV23-1 has a function that is uncertain. Trimming pared 3 bases from V and 4 bases from J, leaving 20 bases between. The CDR3 has 17 residues. CDR3 loop: CASSQPPVGGRADTQYF. In DNA form, the CDR3 reads TGCGCCAGCAGTCAGCCCCCTGTTGGGGGTAGGGCAGATACGCAGTATTTT.

This clone was detected a few times. Here the CDR3 DNA reads TGTGCCAGCAGTGAGGGACTGATCAATCAGCCCCAGCATTTT. Translating it yields CASSEGLINQPQHF. V and J are TRBV6-1 and TRBJ1-5; D is possibly TRBD1 (5 bases). The CDR3 covers 14 residues. The germline V and J ends were trimmed by 3 bases and 3 bases, with 9 bases remaining between them. Germline CDR1 is MNHNS and CDR2 is SASEGT.

This clone was recorded only once. The chain joins TRBV3-1 (or the pseudogene TRBV3-2) to TRBJ2-5, with 13 bases fitting TRBD2. The CDR3 consists of 17 residues. The trim removed 3 bases at V and 3 bases at J, leaving 7 bases unmatched. The V gene's germline CDR1 is LGHDT and CDR2 YNNKEL (reference sequence). Here the CDR3 DNA reads TGTGCCAGCAGCCATGCCGGACTAGCGGGGGAAAAAGAGACCCAGTACTTC. This gives the protein CASSHAGLAGEKETQYF.

The V gene is TRBV7-9, the J gene TRBJ1-1; D may be TRBD1 (6 bases). Trimming removed 5 bases at V and 8 bases at J, with 18 bases between. The CDR3 extends over 14 amino acids. Germline CDR1 SEHNR, CDR2 FQNEAQ (reference sequence). In DNA form, the CDR3 reads TGTGCCAGCAGCGATGGGGGGCGCTTGGCCGAAGCTTTCTTT. As protein: CASSDGGRLAEAFF.

The V and J genes are TRBV5-5 and TRBJ2-7, with 9 nucleotides matching TRBD1. Germline trimming cut 5 bases from V and 9 bases from J; bases unmatched to any gene: 18. CDR1 is SGHKS, CDR2 YYEKEE, per germline (reference sequence). This CDR3 contains 16 residues. The DNA for the CDR3 is TGTGCCAGCAGTGAGAGGCCGTTGGACAGGGGCTCAGGGCAGTACTTC. It encodes CASSERPLDRGSGQYF.

This sequence joins TRBV11-2 and TRBJ2-1; no definite D call. Trimming took off 0 bases at V and 6 bases at J, with 15 bases between the two ends. CDR1 is SGHAT, CDR2 FQNNGV, per germline. The CDR3 has 16 amino acids. The CDR3 DNA is TGTGCCAGCAGCTTAGAGCCCTCTTTACTCTTCAATGAGCAGTTCTTC. As protein: CASSLEPSLLFNEQFF.

The chain uses TRBV7-3 and TRBJ2-3; the D is unclear. The CDR3 extends over 20 amino acids. In germline, CDR1 is SGHTA, CDR2 FQGTGA. Trimming removed 0 bases from V and 1 base from J, with 23 bases in between. The CDR3 DNA follows: TGTGCCAGCAGCTTAACTCTTGCCTCGGCCCCCACACTTGGCACAGATACGCAGTATTTT. This encodes CASSLTLASAPTLGTDTQYF.

The genes are TRBV6-6 and TRBJ1-1; no definite D call. Trimming left V 7 bases short and J 10 bases short, with 16 bases between. This CDR3 region has 12 residues. Germline-derived CDR1 and CDR2 are MNHNY and SVGAGI (reference sequence). The CDR3 sequence is CASNRGTGTAFF. CDR3 coding DNA: TGTGCCAGCAACAGAGGAACGGGAACAGCTTTCTTT.

J is TRBJ2-1 and V is TRBV2, with D uncertain. Germline-derived CDR1 and CDR2 are SNHLY and FYNNEI. V gave up 8 bases and J gave up 0 bases, with 11 bases separating them. The CDR3 runs to 14 residues. The CDR3 sequence: CASVVLISYNEQFF. The CDR3 DNA is TGTGCCAGCGTAGTTCTAATCTCCTACAATGAGCAGTTCTTC. The variable domain in full, with the rest retrieved from reference TRBV2 and TRBJ2-1, is EPEVTQTPSHQVTQMGQEVILRCVPISNHLYFYWYRQILGQKVEFLVSFYNNEISEKSEIFDDQFSVERPDGSNFTLKIRSTKLEDSAMYFCASVVLISYNEQFFGPGTRLTVL.

This clone was seen just once. This sequence joins TRBV30 and TRBJ1-5; D may be TRBD1 (6 bases). Germline V CDR1 and CDR2: GTSNPN, SVGIG (reference sequence). Trimming took 2 bases from V and 0 from J, leaving 11 bases between them. The CDR3 runs to 15 residues. Here the CDR3 reads CAWSSGQYSNQPQHF. CDR3 nucleotides: TGTGCCTGGAGTAGTGGACAGTATAGCAATCAGCCCCAGCATTTT.

This clone showed up just a few times. The rearrangement links TRBV11-2 to TRBJ2-3; D possibly corresponds to TRBD2 (5 bases). Per germline, CDR1 SGHAT and CDR2 FQNNGV. The CDR3 contains 16 residues. V was pared by 2 bases and J by 1 base, with 13 bases between. The CDR3 spells CASSLINMGGTDTQYF. The CDR3 DNA reads TGTGCCAGCAGCTTAATTAATATGGGAGGCACAGATACGCAGTATTTT. The complete variable domain, with remaining parts taken from reference TRBV11-2 and TRBJ2-3, reads EAGVAQSPRYKIIEKRQSVAFWCNPISGHATLYWYQQILGQGPKLLIQFQNNGVVDDSQLPKDRFSAERLKGVDSTLKIQPAKLEDSAVYLCASSLINMGGTDTQYFGPGTRLTVL.

V is TRBV7-9 and J is TRBJ1-5, with 7 positions matching TRBD1. The V segment lost 1 base and the J segment 0 bases; nucleotides outside the gene matches: 9. Germline V gene sequence: CDR1 SEHNR, CDR2 FQNEAQ (reference sequence). The CDR3 contains 18 residues. In nucleotides, the CDR3 is TGTGCCAGCAGCTTAGGAGGGACAGCGAGGGGTAGCAATCAGCCCCAGCATTTT. Its protein product is CASSLGGTARGSNQPQHF.

The rearrangement links TRBV4-1 to TRBJ2-7; 10 bases agree with TRBD2. The V gene end was trimmed by 1 base and the J gene end by 2 bases; junction bases not matched to a gene: 2. Germline V lookup: CDR1 MGHRA, CDR2 YSYEKL. The CDR3 totals 15 residues. The DNA of the CDR3 is TGCGCCAGCAGCCAAGGAACTAGCGGGGCCTACGAGCAGTACTTC. The encoded protein is CASSQGTSGAYEQYF.

V and J are TRBV7-8 and TRBJ1-5, with 9 bases aligning to TRBD1. Germline lookup yields CDR1 SGHVS and CDR2 FQNEAQ. The CDR3 spans 16 residues. V gave up 4 bases and J gave up 6 bases; unmatched junction bases: 10. This CDR3 is CASSSLQGAEGQPQHF. As DNA, the CDR3 is TGTGCCAGCAGCTCACTACAGGGGGCGGAGGGTCAGCCCCAGCATTTT.

This clone was seen a few times. The sample has other DNA sequences that encode this CDR3 too. The chain joins TRBV6-5 to TRBJ1-5; no reliable D call. CDR1 is MNHEY, CDR2 SVGAGI, per germline. The CDR3 runs to 14 residues. V gave up 6 bases and J gave up 0 bases, with 9 bases separating them. CDR3 sequence reads: CASRGLYSNQPQHF. The CDR3 coding sequence is TGTGCCAGCAGGGGCCTGTATAGCAATCAGCCCCAGCATTTT.

The chain joins TRBV11-2 to TRBJ2-2, with a possible D match to TRBD1 (6 bases). This CDR3 has 16 amino acids. Deletions cut 3 bases from V and 0 bases from J, with 11 bases between. Germline assignment: CDR1 SGHAT and CDR2 FQNNGV. This chain's CDR3 is CASSFWTDTNTGELFF. CDR3 sequence (DNA): TGTGCCAGCAGCTTCTGGACAGATACGAACACCGGGGAGCTGTTTTTT.

The V gene is TRBV7-9, the J gene TRBJ2-7; the match to TRBD1 covers 7 bases. The CDR3 is made up of 14 amino acids. V lost 7 bases and J lost 3; bases outside the gene matches: 9. Germline CDR1 reads SEHNR; CDR2 reads FQNEAQ (reference sequence). The DNA for the CDR3 is TGTGCCAGCAACCACCGACAGGGAAGCTACGAGCAGTACTTC. Its protein product is CASNHRQGSYEQYF. The full variable domain, rest sourced from reference TRBV7-9 and TRBJ2-7, is DTGVSQNPRHKITKRGQNVTFRCDPISEHNRLYWYRQTLGQGPEFLTYFQNEAQLEKSRLLSDRFSAERPKGSFSTLEIQRTEQGDSAMYLCASNHRQGSYEQYFGPGTRLTVT.